What follows is one T cell receptor (beta chain) and its context. This entry comes from a study of blood T cell repertoires in COVID-19. Overall study context: From the United States, Italy and Spain came samples of acute and convalescent COVID-19. Sources were T cells, B-cell-depleted T cells, or PBMCs; the material itself was cDNA or gDNA.

In the original analysis: Counts of nucleated cells, estimated from reference gene primer amplification, were obtained. TCRdb's table, derived via immunoSEQ multiplex PCR, lists solely in-frame clones and lacks some. V and J calls and clone size are as listed in that table; D and trimming were resolved from the DNA. The sample holds roughly 200,000 clones; around 90% are singletons and the top ten take approximately 6.7%. The CDR3 loop spans 15 amino acids. Trimming pared 0 bases from V and 2 bases from J, leaving 11 bases between. The germline V gene has CDR1 SGDLS and CDR2 YYNGEE. The V gene is TRBV9, the J gene TRBJ2-5; D perhaps matches TRBD1 (5 bases). This sequence originates from a man aged 35 to 55 with acute or convalescent COVID-19. Sequencing was carried out using peripheral blood. The CDR3 sequence: CASSVASGKQETQYF. The CDR3 DNA follows: TGTGCCAGCAGCGTAGCGTCAGGGAAGCAAGAGACCCAGTACTTC.